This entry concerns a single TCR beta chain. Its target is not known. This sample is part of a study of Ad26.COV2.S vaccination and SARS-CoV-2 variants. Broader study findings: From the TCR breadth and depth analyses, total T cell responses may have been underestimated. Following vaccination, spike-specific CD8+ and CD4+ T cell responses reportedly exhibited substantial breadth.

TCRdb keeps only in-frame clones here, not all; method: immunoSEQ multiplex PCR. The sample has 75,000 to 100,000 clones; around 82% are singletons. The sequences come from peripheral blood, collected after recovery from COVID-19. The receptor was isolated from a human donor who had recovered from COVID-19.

CDR3 in amino acids: CASSPGENTEAFF. The CDR3 coding sequence is TGTGCCAGCAGCCCAGGTGAGAACACTGAAGCTTTCTTT. This rearrangement joins TRBV9 to TRBJ1-1; the D is unclear. Trimming cost V 4 bases and J 1 base, with 8 bases left between them. The CDR3 sequence is 13 residues long. The V gene's germline CDR1 is SGDLS and CDR2 YYNGEE.